Given below is one T cell receptor beta chain in context. No antigen is known for it. People whose metastatic non-small-cell lung cancer was chemo-refractory got focal radiation along with CTLA-4 blockade by ipilimumab. Measured with immunoSEQ multiplex PCR; TCRdb has only the in-frame clones, and not every one. The sample comprises 60,000 to 70,000 clones, 79% of which are singletons, and roughly a tenth rests with the top ten. This sample is part of a study of radiotherapy plus CTLA-4 blockade in lung cancer. Study overall: Among all patients, roughly 17% showed objective responses, while about 31% had disease control. General study findings and limits: Blood-borne expansion of tumor-derived TCR clones followed radiotherapy plus ipilimumab.

V lost 5 bases, J lost 9 bases, and 9 bases stayed unmatched. Germline CDR1 and CDR2: SGHTA and FQGNSA. The CDR3 has 14 residues. V and J are TRBV7-2 and TRBJ2-4; 8 nucleotides agree with TRBD1. This sequence originates from a human donor with non-small cell lung cancer who had a complete response to radiotherapy plus ipilimumab. The sample here was peripheral blood, taken from a patient treated with radiotherapy plus ipilimumab. Here the CDR3 DNA reads TGTGCCAGCAGCCTTGGACAGGGACGTGGCATTCAGTACTTC. Translation: CASSLGQGRGIQYF.